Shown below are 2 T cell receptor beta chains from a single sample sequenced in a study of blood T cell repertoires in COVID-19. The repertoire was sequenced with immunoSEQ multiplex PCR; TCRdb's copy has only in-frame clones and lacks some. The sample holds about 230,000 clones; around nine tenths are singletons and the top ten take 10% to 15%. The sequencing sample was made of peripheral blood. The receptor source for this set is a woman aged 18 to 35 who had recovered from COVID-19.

The CDR3 loop reads CAWSFGTAYGYTF. The DNA of the CDR3 is TGTGCCTGGAGTTTCGGGACAGCTTATGGCTACACCTTC. J is TRBJ1-2 and V is TRBV30; TRBD1 matches 7 bases. The V and J ends lost 2 bases and 5 bases, in that order; junction bases with no gene match: 5. Germline assignment: CDR1 GTSNPN and CDR2 SVGIG (reference sequence). CDR3 size: 13 residues.

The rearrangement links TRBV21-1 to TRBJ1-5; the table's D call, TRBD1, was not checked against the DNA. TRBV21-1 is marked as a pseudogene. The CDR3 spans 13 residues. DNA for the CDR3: TGTGCCAGCAGGACAGGGACCAATCAGCCCCAGCATTTT. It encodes CASRTGTNQPQHF.